Below are 28 T cell receptor beta chains sequenced from a single sample in a study of T cell changes during pregnancy in multiple sclerosis. The data were produced by immunoSEQ multiplex PCR, yet TCRdb's version contains in-frame clones alone and is incomplete. The sample consists of around 57,000 clones, around 89% of them appearing once. Sequenced material: peripheral blood, taken in the first trimester of pregnancy. These TCRs come from a female donor with multiple sclerosis, enrolled in a pregnancy study.

The gene calls are TRBV2 and TRBJ2-3; tentative D call: TRBD2 (6 bases). This CDR3 region has 15 residues. V dropped 6 bases and J dropped 2 bases, with 15 bases sitting between them. The V gene's germline CDR1 is SNHLY and CDR2 FYNNEI. The CDR3 DNA reads TGTGCCAGCAGGCTCCTCAGGGACTCCACAGATACGCAGTATTTT. It yields the protein CASRLLRDSTDTQYF.

This chain uses TRBV6-4 with TRBJ1-1, with 12 bases lining up with TRBD1. The CDR3 sequence is 17 residues long. Per germline, CDR1 MRHNA and CDR2 SNTAGT. Trimming removed 6 bases from V and 5 bases from J; junction bases left unmatched: 13. The CDR3 spells CASRDAGTGGGGTEAFF. CDR3 in DNA: TGTGCCAGCAGGGACGCCGGGACAGGGGGCGGCGGGACTGAAGCTTTCTTT.

This sequence joins TRBV19 and TRBJ2-1; TRBD2 aligns across 8 bases. CDR3 size: 15 residues. With 5 bases clipped from V and 4 bases from J, the junction kept 7 bases outside the gene matches. Germline assignment: CDR1 LNHDA and CDR2 SQIVND (reference sequence). The CDR3 is CASSSLGGGYNEQFF. For the CDR3, the DNA is TGTGCCAGTAGTTCCCTCGGGGGGGGTTACAATGAGCAGTTCTTC.

CDR3 amino acids: CATSSSLQGFLSGANVLTF. The CDR3 DNA sequence: TGTGCCACCAGCAGCTCCCTCCAGGGTTTCCTCTCTGGGGCCAACGTCCTGACTTTC. V gene TRBV15 combines with J gene TRBJ2-6; tentative D call: TRBD1 (5 bases). The CDR3 is 19 residues long. The germline V gene encodes CDR1 LNHNV and CDR2 YYDKDF (reference sequence). Trimming pared 3 bases from V and 0 bases from J, leaving 18 bases between.

The rearrangement joins TRBV5-6 to TRBJ1-1, with no clear D. V lost 2 bases, J lost 8 bases, and 13 bases lay in between. Per the germline V gene, CDR1 is SGHDT and CDR2 is YYEEEE. The CDR3 consists of 13 residues. The CDR3 region is CASSFPAFPEAFF. The CDR3 region has the DNA TGTGCCAGCAGCTTCCCAGCGTTTCCCGAAGCTTTCTTT.

J is TRBJ2-3 and V is TRBV18; TRBD2 aligns across 7 bases. The germline V gene encodes CDR1 KGHSH and CDR2 LQKENI. The CDR3 consists of 15 residues. Germline trimming cut 5 bases from V and 1 base from J; bases unmatched to any gene: 6. CDR3 coding DNA: TGTGCCAGCTCAACCCTAGCGGTAGGCACAGATACGCAGTATTTT. Translated, it gives CASSTLAVGTDTQYF.

In its sample, this clone was seen once. J is TRBJ2-1 and V is TRBV4-2, with 7 nucleotides matching TRBD2. With V trimmed by 1 base and J by 6 bases, 6 bases remained unmatched. This CDR3 is built from 15 residues. The germline V gene encodes CDR1 LGHNA and CDR2 YNFKEQ. CDR3 amino acids: CASSQALALSNEQFF. Written as DNA, the CDR3 is TGTGCCAGCAGCCAAGCACTAGCGTTAAGCAATGAGCAGTTCTTC.

J is TRBJ2-1 and V is TRBV5-8; 13 positions match TRBD2. Unmatched junction bases numbered 11, after V lost 4 bases and J lost 7 bases. CDR3 length: 17 residues. CDR1 and CDR2 from the germline V gene are SGHTS and YDEGEE. The CDR3 protein is CASSIGLAGDPSNEQFF. The CDR3 DNA reads as TGTGCCAGCAGCATCGGACTAGCGGGGGACCCCTCTAATGAGCAGTTCTTC.

This chain uses TRBV10-2 with TRBJ1-1; maybe TRBD1 (6 bases). V lost 8 bases, J lost 1 base, and 23 bases lay in between. The V gene's germline CDR1 is WSHSY and CDR2 SAAADI. This CDR3 has 17 amino acids. The chain's CDR3 is CASVPKSGEGSNTEAFF. CDR3 nucleotides: TGCGCCAGCGTTCCCAAATCAGGGGAAGGGTCGAACACTGAAGCTTTCTTT.

This rearrangement joins TRBV19 to TRBJ2-3; 9 bases line up with TRBD1. Germline loops: CDR1 LNHDA, CDR2 SQIVND (reference sequence). The trim removed 2 bases at V and 3 bases at J, leaving 3 bases unmatched. The CDR3 has 15 amino acids. DNA for the CDR3: TGTGCCAGTAGTATATCACAGGGGGCAACAGATACGCAGTATTTT. Protein sequence: CASSISQGATDTQYF.

This sequence joins TRBV10-3 and TRBJ2-7; 13 nucleotides match TRBD2. This CDR3 comprises 16 residues. Germline CDR1 ENHRY, CDR2 SYGVKD. With V trimmed by 2 bases and J by 6 bases, 7 bases remained unmatched. The CDR3 nucleotides read TGTGCCATCAGTGAGGGACTAGCGGGGGCCCGACGCGAGCAGTACTTC. This gives the protein CAISEGLAGARREQYF.

CDR3 protein: CASSRLAGIGSYNEQFF. CDR3 coding DNA: TGTGCCAGTAGTAGACTAGCGGGGATAGGGTCCTACAATGAGCAGTTCTTC. The chain joins TRBV19 to TRBJ2-1; TRBD2 agrees at 11 bases. This CDR3 is 17 amino acids long. Trimming removed 4 bases from V and 1 base from J; junction bases left unmatched: 6. CDR1 LNHDA and CDR2 SQIVND come from the germline V gene (reference sequence). The full variable domain, its missing parts supplied by reference TRBV19 and TRBJ2-1, is DGGITQSPKYLFRKEGQNVTLSCEQNLNHDAMYWYRQDPGQGLRLIYYSQIVNDFQKGDIAEGYSVSREKKESFPLTVTSAQKNPTAFYLCASSRLAGIGSYNEQFFGPGTRLTVL.

The genes are TRBV9 and TRBJ2-5, with a tentative D call TRBD1 (5 bases). V was pared by 3 bases and J by 9 bases, with 21 bases between. The CDR3 has 15 amino acids. Germline assignment: CDR1 SGDLS and CDR2 YYNGEE. The DNA for the CDR3 is TGTGCCAGCAGCGCACAGGCTTCTGGCAAGTTGGCCCAGTACTTC. It specifies CASSAQASGKLAQYF.

The gene calls are TRBV25-1 and TRBJ2-3, with 14 bases that match TRBD2. Germline lookup yields CDR1 MGHDK and CDR2 SYGVNS. V trimming: 8 bases; J trimming: 0 bases; junction bases outside the gene matches: 4. The CDR3 covers 16 residues. In nucleotides, the CDR3 is TGTGCCAGCGGGGGGACTAGCGGGAGTAGCACAGATACGCAGTATTTT. The encoded protein is CASGGTSGSSTDTQYF.

The chain carries TRBV6-5 and TRBJ2-3; 9 bases fit TRBD2. Per the germline V gene, CDR1 is MNHEY and CDR2 is SVGAGI. The CDR3 contains 15 residues. Germline trimming cut 4 bases from V and 4 bases from J; bases unmatched to any gene: 6. This chain's CDR3 is CASSSGGRAADTQYF. The CDR3 coding sequence is TGTGCCAGCAGTTCGGGCGGGAGGGCCGCAGATACGCAGTATTTT.

The chain carries TRBV13 and TRBJ1-1; no definite D call. Trimming stripped 1 base from V and 4 bases from J, with 13 bases between. Germline V gene lookup returns CDR1 PRHDT and CDR2 FYEKMQ (reference sequence). The CDR3 has 15 amino acids. In DNA form, the CDR3 reads TGTGCCAGCAGCTTAGCGTCGGCGGGGAGCACTGAAGCTTTCTTT. It specifies CASSLASAGSTEAFF. Combining the CDR3 with reference TRBV13 and TRBJ1-1 gives the whole variable domain AAGVIQSPRHLIKEKRETATLKCYPIPRHDTVYWYQQGPGQDPQFLISFYEKMQSDKGSIPDRFSAQQFSDYHSELNMSSLELGDSALYFCASSLASAGSTEAFFGQGTRLTVV.

V is TRBV6-5 and J is TRBJ1-1; D gene ambiguous. With 5 bases removed from V and 1 base from J, the gap between germline ends came to 11 bases. The V gene's germline CDR1 is MNHEY and CDR2 SVGAGI. The CDR3 contains 14 residues. CDR3 region: CASSHDIENTEAFF. For the CDR3, the DNA is TGTGCCAGCAGTCACGACATCGAGAACACTGAAGCTTTCTTT.

The chain joins TRBV2 to TRBJ2-1, with 7 bases that match TRBD2. The V gene end was trimmed by 5 bases and the J gene end by 0 bases; junction bases not matched to a gene: 4. The CDR3 extends over 15 amino acids. Germline-derived CDR1 and CDR2 are SNHLY and FYNNEI. CDR3 DNA sequence: TGTGCCAGCAGTTCTACTAGCGACTCCTACAATGAGCAGTTCTTC. It codes for CASSSTSDSYNEQFF.

This sequence joins TRBV4-3 and TRBJ2-3; 16 positions agree with TRBD2. The CDR3 loop spans 19 amino acids. Germline CDR1 LGHNA, CDR2 YSLEER. The V gene end was trimmed by 0 bases and the J gene end by 4 bases; junction bases not matched to a gene: 7. As DNA, the CDR3 is TGCGCCAGCAGCCAAGATAGCGCCGGGACTAGCGGGGGGGCAGATACGCAGTATTTT. Its protein product is CASSQDSAGTSGGADTQYF.

CDR3 in DNA: TGTGCCAGTAGTATTTCAGGGTCGGGGGCCTACGAGCAGTACTTC. Its translation: CASSISGSGAYEQYF. The gene calls are TRBV19 and TRBJ2-7; the D gene is possibly TRBD2 (6 bases). Germline V gene data show CDR1 as LNHDA and CDR2 as SQIVND (reference sequence). CDR3 size: 15 residues. Trimming pared 3 bases from V and 2 bases from J, leaving 14 bases between.

Concerning this clone itself: At the DNA level, this CDR3 is encoded by other sequences in the same sample as well. The chain links TRBV6-5 to TRBJ1-1; TRBD1 agrees at 9 bases. The CDR3 spans 15 residues. V was clipped by 0 bases and J by 3 bases; unmatched bases: 2. CDR1 is MNHEY, CDR2 SVGAGI, per germline. The CDR3 DNA sequence: TGTGCCAGCAGTTACTCGCGGACAGGGGACACTGAAGCTTTCTTT. Its protein product is CASSYSRTGDTEAFF.

V is TRBV19 and J is TRBJ1-1; no definite D call. V was clipped by 3 bases and J by 4 bases, with 9 bases between them. Germline CDR1 is LNHDA and CDR2 is SQIVND (reference sequence). The CDR3 sequence is 13 residues long. The CDR3 sequence: CASSMNTGTEAFF. The CDR3 DNA is TGTGCCAGTAGTATGAATACGGGCACTGAAGCTTTCTTT.

V is TRBV7-3 and J is TRBJ1-1, with unresolved D. The germline V gene encodes CDR1 SGHTA and CDR2 FQGTGA. Trimming removed 5 bases from V and 0 bases from J, with 4 bases in between. This CDR3 region has 12 residues. The CDR3 DNA reads as TGTGCCAGCAGCCAGGTGAACACTGAAGCTTTCTTT. Residues: CASSQVNTEAFF.

J is TRBJ2-1 and V is TRBV19; 8 nucleotides align to TRBD2. After removal of 7 bases from V and 13 bases from J, the junction contained 6 bases not matched to a gene. The CDR3 is 11 residues long. Germline loops: CDR1 LNHDA, CDR2 SQIVND (reference sequence). CDR3 bases: TGTGCCAGTAACGGGGGGGTCGACCAGTTCTTC. Protein product: CASNGGVDQFF. The complete variable domain, with remaining parts taken from reference TRBV19 and TRBJ2-1, reads DGGITQSPKYLFRKEGQNVTLSCEQNLNHDAMYWYRQDPGQGLRLIYYSQIVNDFQKGDIAEGYSVSREKKESFPLTVTSAQKNPTAFYLCASNGGVDQFFGPGTRLTVL.

This clone was counted a single time. J is TRBJ1-1 and V is TRBV19; D is perhaps TRBD1 (6 bases). V shed 5 bases and J shed 1 base, with 8 bases lying between them. The CDR3 is 13 amino acids. Germline CDR1 LNHDA, CDR2 SQIVND (reference sequence). The CDR3 here is CASSEDRNTEAFF. CDR3 coding DNA: TGTGCCAGTAGTGAGGACAGGAACACTGAAGCTTTCTTT.

The V gene is TRBV4-2, the J gene TRBJ1-2; 7 nucleotides align to TRBD1. This CDR3 has 18 residues. V shed 0 bases and J 8 bases; nucleotides not matched to a gene: 18. Germline CDR1 LGHNA, CDR2 YNFKEQ. DNA of the CDR3: TGTGCCAGCAGCCAAGATCCCACCCGAGACAGGGTAATGTGGGGCTACACCTTC. Translation: CASSQDPTRDRVMWGYTF.

In its sample, this clone was seen once. The V and J genes are TRBV19 and TRBJ1-1, with D possibly being TRBD1 (5 bases). Between the trimmed V and J ends, which lost 6 bases and 5 bases, there was a span of 10 bases. The CDR3 consists of 12 residues. Germline CDR1 is LNHDA and CDR2 is SQIVND (reference sequence). The CDR3 DNA sequence: TGTGCCAGTAGAGCAGGGAGGACTGAAGCTTTCTTT. Its protein product is CASRAGRTEAFF.

J is TRBJ1-3 and V is TRBV6-5; TRBD1 is a possible D gene (5 bases). Germline V gene lookup returns CDR1 MNHEY and CDR2 SVGAGI. With 8 bases removed from V and 0 bases from J, the gap between germline ends came to 14 bases. This CDR3 contains 15 residues. The chain's CDR3 is CASALQEYSGNTIYF. In nucleotides, the CDR3 is TGTGCCAGCGCCTTACAGGAATACTCTGGAAACACCATATATTTT.